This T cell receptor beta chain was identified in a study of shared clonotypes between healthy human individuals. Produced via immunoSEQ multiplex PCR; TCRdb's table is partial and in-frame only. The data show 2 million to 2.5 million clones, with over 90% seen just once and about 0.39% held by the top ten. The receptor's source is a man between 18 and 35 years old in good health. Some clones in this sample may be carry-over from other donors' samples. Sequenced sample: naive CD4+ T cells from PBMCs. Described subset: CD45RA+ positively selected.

The CDR3 reads CASSQERYSSGYTF. The CDR3 DNA sequence: TGTGCCAGCAGCCAAGAGAGGTACAGCTCTGGCTACACCTTC. This chain connects TRBV14 to TRBJ1-2; D is unclear. This CDR3 is 14 amino acids long. V lost 0 bases, J lost 7 bases, and 12 bases lay in between. The germline gives CDR1 SGHDN, CDR2 FVKESK.